This T cell receptor (beta chain) was sequenced during a study of T cells after yellow fever vaccination (dated by TCRdb to between 2019 and 2020). Regarding the research as a whole: Libraries from fractions with low cell numbers were prepared with the SMART-Seq v4 Ultra Low Input RNA kit. To follow T-cell clones before and after primary and booster YFV17D yellow fever vaccination, bulk TCR alpha and beta repertoires were sequenced over time. The cohort comprised two healthy male donors, one aged 18 to 30 and one aged 30 to 40 years. Blood was collected at multiple timepoints before and after primary and secondary immunization, and bulk PBMC replicates and cell subsets were isolated. The investigation overall reported the following: Computational filtering was required because FACS-sorted repertoires could contain abundant contaminating clonotypes from the bulk population. A small share of clonotypes was detected in both CD4 and CD8 compartments, with the overlap likely arising from convergent recombination. Most clones expanded after primary vaccination (around 96% of CD4 and roughly 88% of CD8) were re-detected after the booster, suggesting that broad memory maintenance occurred. The study included only a couple of donors, which limits how far the findings can be generalized. Compared with the primary T-cell response, the secondary T-cell response was weaker but faster, peaking on day 5 rather than day 15.

The treatment or condition label corresponds to: live attenuated yellow fever vaccine strain. PBMCs were isolated from peripheral blood using a standard Ficoll-Paque protocol. Dynabeads CD4 and CD8 positive selection kits were used to isolate the CD4 and CD8 T-cell fractions. RNA was extracted with TriZol from bulk PBMCs, CD4 and CD8 fractions, and dextramer-positive and dextramer-negative fractions. Synthesis of TCR cDNA relied on 5'RACE template switching, a step that introduced a universal primer site along with unique molecular identifiers. Priming of cDNA synthesis was performed from both the TCR alpha and TCR beta constant segments. Two PCR steps were used to amplify libraries, with sample barcodes and sequencing adapters being added in the second step. Libraries were sequenced on Illumina HiSeq 2500 (2x100 bp) or NovaSeq (2x150 bp). In the source study's methods: Reads were demultiplexed and collapsed into UMI consensus sequences with MIGEC, and V(D)J alignment was performed with MiXCR. Vaccine-responding clonotypes were identified with edgeR using replicate PBMC samples, with FDR below 0.01 and a log2 fold change above 5 up to day 15 being required. Bulk clonotypes were assigned CD4 or CD8 identity according to which sequenced CD4 or CD8 repertoire held them at higher abundance. In TCRdb, the public reads were trimmed at Q25 with fastp and aligned with MiXCR, with productive beta chains retained. CDR3 protein duplicates are merged, each entry listing the most common genes and DNA. TCRdb assigned the V and J calls; the authors' analysis was not used. For this sample there are more than 110,000 distinct CDR3 sequences; 6.6% appear just once. The top ten clonotypes cover more than 0.6% of the sample.

Turning to this clonotype: Its antigen target is currently unknown. The record has no base qualities; no much larger clone is one base away.

CDR1 and CDR2, per the germline V gene (reference sequence), are LGHDT and YNNKEL. Deletion took 10 bases off V and 0 bases off J, with a span of 24 bases between the germline ends. The CDR3, from cysteine to phenylalanine, totals 18 residues. Only the CDR3 part of the read is kept: 54 bases, read in frame from the first base. The TCR comes from a man in his thirties or forties who received the YFV17D yellow fever vaccine. The chain was built from TRBV3-1 and TRBJ2-2, with the D call perhaps TRBD1 or TRBD2, as 6 bases match in each case. The sequences come from CD4+ T cells sorted from PBMCs, collected 10 days after the yellow fever booster vaccination. The bases are TGTGCCACCTCCCCTCCGCTACTGGGGGGCCCGAACACCGGGGAGCTGTTTTTT. Translated, it reads CATSPPLLGGPNTGELFF. Full variable domain (CDR3 extended with the reference TRBV3-1 and TRBJ2-2 proteins): DTAVSQTPKYLVTQMGNDKSIKCEQNLGHDTMYWYKQDSKKFLKIMFSYNNKELIINETVPNRFSPKSPDKAHLNLHINSLELGDSAVYFCATSPPLLGGPNTGELFFGEGSRLTVL.